Following are 30 T cell receptor beta chains from one sample sequenced in a study of blood T cell repertoires in COVID-19. Here immunoSEQ multiplex PCR was the method, and the copy in TCRdb shows in-frame clones only, minus some. The repertoire includes some 150,000 clones, roughly 79% of them detected once, and roughly 9% sits in the top ten. Sequenced input: peripheral blood. Receptors originate from a woman aged 60-75 years with active or convalescent COVID-19.

This clone was detected a few times. The rearrangement joins TRBV30 to TRBJ2-7, with 7 bases fitting TRBD2. The germline V gene has CDR1 GTSNPN and CDR2 SVGIG (reference sequence). The CDR3 spans 15 residues. The trim removed 5 bases at V and 9 bases at J, leaving 19 bases unmatched. CDR3 in amino acids: CAWARPGLQATRQYF. CDR3 nucleotides: TGTGCCTGGGCCCGACCGGGACTACAGGCTACGAGGCAGTACTTC. The complete variable domain, with remaining parts taken from reference TRBV30 and TRBJ2-7, reads SQTIHQWPATLVQPVGSPLSLECTVEGTSNPNLYWYRQAAGRGLQLLFYSVGIGQISSEVPQNLSASRPQDRQFILSSKKLLLSDSGFYLCAWARPGLQATRQYFGPGTRLTVT.

This clone was counted a few times. The chain joins TRBV10-1 to TRBJ2-1; possibly TRBD2 for D (7 bases). The CDR3 has 15 residues. The ends were cut back, 3 bases at V and 3 bases at J, with 12 bases in the middle. Germline lookup yields CDR1 WNHNN and CDR2 SYGVQD (reference sequence). The CDR3: CASSEGGGLYNEQFF. The CDR3 DNA is TGCGCCAGCAGTGAAGGCGGGGGCCTCTACAATGAGCAGTTCTTC.

The chain combines TRBV5-1 with TRBJ2-2; 8 nucleotides match TRBD2. J was trimmed by 1 base and V by 5 bases; bases with no gene match: 1. This CDR3 is 14 amino acids long. The V gene's germline CDR1 is SGHRS and CDR2 YFSETQ. CDR3 in DNA: TGCGCCAGCAGGGGACTAGAGAACACCGGGGAGCTGTTTTTT. It codes for CASRGLENTGELFF.

The chain couples TRBV6-2 or TRBV6-3 to TRBJ1-5; D uncertain. CDR3 size: 14 residues. Germline-derived CDR1 and CDR2 are MNHEY and SVGEGT. Trimming left V 2 bases short and J 5 bases short, with 10 bases between. CDR3: CASSYAGWDQPQHF. DNA for the CDR3: TGTGCCAGCAGTTACGCGGGGTGGGATCAGCCCCAGCATTTT.

This CDR3 is CASSPTRAGNTRGAGYTF. The CDR3, as DNA: TGTGCCAGTAGCCCCACTAGGGCCGGGAACACACGGGGGGCTGGCTACACCTTC. The rearrangement links TRBV19 to TRBJ1-2, with D possibly matching TRBD1 (6 bases). CDR3 length equals 18 residues. Trimming removed 6 bases at V and 7 bases at J, with 30 bases between. CDR1 is LNHDA and CDR2 is SQIVND in the germline V gene (reference sequence).

This clone was counted a few times. The chain couples TRBV25-1 to TRBJ1-4; D unresolved. Germline CDR1 and CDR2: MGHDK and SYGVNS. Trimming took 4 bases from V and 3 from J, leaving 9 bases between them. This CDR3 has 14 amino acids. CDR3 amino acids: CASSGIGANEKLFF. DNA for the CDR3: TGTGCCAGCAGTGGGATCGGGGCTAATGAAAAACTGTTTTTT.

V is TRBV4-3 and J is TRBJ2-3; 10 bases match TRBD2. Germline trimming cut 6 bases from V and 2 bases from J; bases unmatched to any gene: 5. The CDR3 consists of 15 residues. CDR1 LGHNA and CDR2 YSLEER come from the germline V gene. CDR3 nucleotide sequence: TGCGCCAGCAGTCGGACTAGCGGTTCCACAGATACGCAGTATTTT. Its translation: CASSRTSGSTDTQYF.

The chain is built from TRBV7-2 and TRBJ2-2; D uncertain. The CDR3 extends over 14 amino acids. The germline V gene encodes CDR1 SGHTA and CDR2 FQGNSA. Trimming left V 0 bases short and J 1 base short, with 3 bases between. In DNA form, the CDR3 reads TGTGCCAGCAGCTTAGCCAGGAACACCGGGGAGCTGTTTTTT. Its translation: CASSLARNTGELFF.

The rearrangement uses TRBV7-6 and TRBJ1-3; D gene ambiguous. The CDR3 loop spans 17 amino acids. CDR1 SGHVS and CDR2 FNYEAQ come from the germline V gene. The V end was cut by 5 bases, the J end by 0 bases, with 17 bases between. Here the CDR3 reads CASSPGGRTRSGNTIYF. The CDR3 nucleotides are TGTGCCAGCAGCCCAGGAGGCAGGACCCGCTCTGGAAACACCATATATTTT.

The CDR3 DNA follows: TGTGCCAGCAGTGTCTCAGGGGTGGATGGCTACACCTTC. Protein sequence: CASSVSGVDGYTF. This rearrangement joins TRBV2 to TRBJ1-2; D perhaps matches TRBD1 (6 bases). The germline V and J ends were trimmed by 4 bases and 6 bases, with 12 bases remaining between them. CDR1 is SNHLY, CDR2 FYNNEI, per germline. The CDR3 totals 13 residues. The full variable domain, with the rest looked up from reference TRBV2 and TRBJ1-2, is EPEVTQTPSHQVTQMGQEVILRCVPISNHLYFYWYRQILGQKVEFLVSFYNNEISEKSEIFDDQFSVERPDGSNFTLKIRSTKLEDSAMYFCASSVSGVDGYTFGSGTRLTVV.

This clone was counted once. The chain uses TRBV2 and TRBJ1-3; TRBD1 is a possible D gene (5 bases). CDR1 and CDR2 from the germline V gene are SNHLY and FYNNEI. V was cut by 5 bases and J by 4 bases, with 12 bases left in between. The CDR3 is made up of 14 amino acids. CDR3 amino acids: CASSLWQGGNTIYF. The CDR3 DNA sequence: TGTGCCAGCAGTCTGTGGCAGGGCGGAAACACCATATATTTT.

This clone was observed a single time. J is TRBJ2-5 and V is TRBV4-3; TRBD2 might be the D (6 bases). CDR3 length: 17 residues. V dropped 1 base and J dropped 2 bases, with 17 bases sitting between them. The germline CDR1 and CDR2 sequences are LGHNA and YSLEER. The CDR3 nucleotides are TGCGCCAGCAGCCAAGGCGGGCAGCGTAGCGGTCAAGAGACCCAGTACTTC. Translated, it gives CASSQGGQRSGQETQYF.

This chain connects TRBV11-2 to TRBJ1-1; unclear D gene. The CDR3 sequence is 11 residues long. Deletions cut 5 bases from V and 6 bases from J, with 7 bases between. Germline CDR1 and CDR2: SGHAT and FQNNGV. The CDR3, as DNA: TGTGCCAGCAGCATTCAGTCTGAAGCTTTCTTT. Protein product: CASSIQSEAFF.

This clone has more than one count but fewer than ten. The chain links TRBV18 to TRBJ1-6; TRBD1 is a possible D gene (6 bases). Looked up from germline, CDR1 is KGHSH and CDR2 is LQKENI. The CDR3 extends over 14 amino acids. V lost 5 bases and J lost 10, with 15 bases in between. The DNA for the CDR3 is TGTGCCAGCTCAATCGACAGGATCCAATCACCCCTCCACTTT. It is translated as CASSIDRIQSPLHF.

The rearrangement links TRBV29-1 to TRBJ1-3, with TRBD1 as a possible D gene (6 bases). CDR3 length: 15 amino acids. Deletions cut 7 bases from V and 0 bases from J, with 16 bases between. Germline V gives CDR1 SQVTM, CDR2 ANQGSEA. The CDR3 nucleotides read TGCAGCGCTAGAACGCAGGGGAGCTCTGGAAACACCATATATTTT. Translation: CSARTQGSSGNTIYF.

The chain joins TRBV2 to TRBJ1-6; tentative D call: TRBD1 (6 bases). The CDR3 loop spans 15 amino acids. Trimming left V 7 bases short and J 6 bases short, with 16 bases between. CDR1 is SNHLY and CDR2 is FYNNEI in the germline V gene. The CDR3 DNA reads TGTGCCAGCACTAACCAAGGGGGTTCTAATTCACCCCTCCACTTT. It translates to CASTNQGGSNSPLHF.

The chain employs TRBV24-1 and TRBJ2-2; D remains ambiguous. Trimming shortened V by 7 bases and J by 1 base, and 6 bases separated the two germline ends. This CDR3 is built from 13 residues. CDR1 and CDR2 (germline): KGHDR, SFDVKD. CDR3 DNA sequence: TGTGCCACCAGGCCCAGGAACACCGGGGAGCTGTTTTTT. This sequence encodes CATRPRNTGELFF.

The chain recombines TRBV12-5 with TRBJ2-2; 8 bases line up with TRBD1. The CDR3 sequence is 15 residues long. The V segment lost 9 bases and the J segment 6 bases; nucleotides outside the gene matches: 12. Germline V CDR1 and CDR2: LGHNT, FRNRAP. CDR3 sequence reads: CASTKGQGYSGELFF. As DNA, the CDR3 is TGTGCTAGCACGAAAGGACAGGGATATTCCGGGGAGCTGTTTTTT.

The V gene is TRBV7-2, the J gene TRBJ1-6; D possibly corresponds to TRBD1 (5 bases). This CDR3 is built from 18 residues. The V end was cut by 3 bases, the J end by 6 bases, with 21 bases between. Germline assignment: CDR1 SGHTA and CDR2 FQGNSA. The CDR3 nucleotides read TGTGCCAGCAGCTTTGGCGCGGGAGGGGCCGTGGTTAATTCACCCCTCCACTTT. It translates to CASSFGAGGAVVNSPLHF.

This chain connects TRBV27 to TRBJ1-5; unclear D gene. Germline V gives CDR1 MNHEY, CDR2 SMNVEV (reference sequence). Trimming removed 4 bases from V and 4 bases from J, with 8 bases in between. This CDR3 comprises 13 residues. DNA for the CDR3: TGTGCCAGCAGTTGGGGAGGGAATCAGCCCCAGCATTTT. It yields the protein CASSWGGNQPQHF.

V gene TRBV5-1 combines with J gene TRBJ2-1, with TRBD1 matching over 7 bases. The germline V gene encodes CDR1 SGHRS and CDR2 YFSETQ. The CDR3 has 15 amino acids. Trimming removed 5 bases from V and 9 bases from J; junction bases left unmatched: 14. In DNA, the CDR3 is TGCGCCAGCAGACCGACAGGGAATCTCGCGAGTGAGCAGTTCTTC. Translation: CASRPTGNLASEQFF.

This clone was observed a single time. The V and J genes are TRBV19 and TRBJ2-7; the D gene is possibly TRBD1 (6 bases). The length of the CDR3 is 13 residues. Per germline, CDR1 LNHDA and CDR2 SQIVND (reference sequence). Trimming removed 3 bases at V and 3 bases at J, with 9 bases between. Here the CDR3 reads CASSMGDNYEQYV. The CDR3 DNA reads TGTGCCAGTAGTATGGGGGACAACTACGAGCAGTACGTC.

CDR3: CASSSRTGDVSGELFF. In nucleotides, the CDR3 is TGCGCCAGCAGCTCAAGGACAGGGGATGTTTCCGGGGAGCTGTTTTTT. The rearrangement uses TRBV5-1 and TRBJ2-2, with TRBD1 matching over 9 bases. The germline V gene encodes CDR1 SGHRS and CDR2 YFSETQ. V dropped 3 bases and J dropped 6; count of bases not matched to a gene: 9. CDR3 size: 16 residues. The entire variable domain, with the rest obtained from reference TRBV5-1 and TRBJ2-2, is as follows: KAGVTQTPRYLIKTRGQQVTLSCSPISGHRSVSWYQQTPGQGLQFLFEYFSETQRNKGNFPGRFSGRQFSNSRSEMNVSTLELGDSALYLCASSSRTGDVSGELFFGEGSRLTVL.

The V gene is TRBV10-3, the J gene TRBJ1-5, with TRBD1 as a possible D gene (5 bases). Germline lookup yields CDR1 ENHRY and CDR2 SYGVKD. The ends were cut back, 0 bases at V and 6 bases at J, with 12 bases in the middle. The CDR3 has 15 amino acids. DNA for the CDR3: TGTGCCATCAGTGAGTCGGTGGAGGGGAGTCAGCCCCAGCATTTT. This sequence encodes CAISESVEGSQPQHF.

The J gene is TRBJ2-1, the V gene TRBV7-8; 8 bases map to TRBD2. Germline values: CDR1 SGHVS, CDR2 FQNEAQ. V shed 5 bases and J 5 bases; nucleotides not matched to a gene: 8. CDR3 length: 15 amino acids. CDR3 sequence reads: CASSLQGLVHNEQFF. The DNA of the CDR3 is TGTGCCAGCAGCCTCCAGGGACTAGTCCACAATGAGCAGTTCTTC.

The CDR3 loop is CAIRGEGARLLYNEQFF. The DNA for the CDR3 is TGTGCCATCCGGGGTGAGGGGGCTAGGCTACTTTACAATGAGCAGTTCTTC. The chain is built from TRBV10-3 and TRBJ2-1; the match to TRBD1 covers 7 bases. The V gene end was trimmed by 8 bases and the J gene end by 4 bases; junction bases not matched to a gene: 17. The CDR3 length is 17 residues. Germline V gene sequence: CDR1 ENHRY, CDR2 SYGVKD.

The chain carries TRBV19 and TRBJ2-2, with D tentatively TRBD1 (5 bases). The CDR3 runs to 18 residues. The V end lost 4 bases, the J end lost 2 bases, and 20 bases lay between the germline ends. Germline-derived CDR1 and CDR2 are LNHDA and SQIVND (reference sequence). DNA of the CDR3: TGTGCCAGTAGTAGCAGTGCAGGGCCTATATTAAACACCGGGGAGCTGTTTTTT. Its translation is CASSSSAGPILNTGELFF.

The rearrangement uses TRBV5-4 and TRBJ1-3, with a tentative D call TRBD1 (6 bases). The V gene's germline CDR1 is SGHNT and CDR2 YYREEE (reference sequence). CDR3 length: 15 residues. V gave up 0 bases and J gave up 4 bases, with 11 bases separating them. The CDR3: CASSLDRVTGNTIYF. The CDR3 coding sequence is TGTGCCAGCAGCTTGGACAGGGTGACCGGAAACACCATATATTTT.

Notes on this clone: Here the CDR3 omits its conserved ending phenylalanine or tryptophan, so a read error is the likely source. This chain uses TRBV28 with TRBJ1-1; no firm D call. Per germline, CDR1 MDHEN and CDR2 SYDVKM. CDR3 length equals 15 residues. The ends were cut back, 7 bases at V and 4 bases at J, with 19 bases in the middle. CDR3 loop: CASTTLGGGSTEAFL. For the CDR3, the DNA is TGTGCCAGCACCACCCTAGGAGGCGGGTCCACTGAAGCTTTCCTT.

As regards this clone: Distinct nucleotide sequences in the sample also encode this CDR3. The chain links TRBV28 to TRBJ2-7, with D perhaps TRBD1 (6 bases). Germline CDR1 MDHEN, CDR2 SYDVKM. CDR3 length: 14 amino acids. Trimming shortened V by 7 bases and J by 0 bases, and 13 bases separated the two germline ends. This chain's CDR3 is CASTPRTASYEQYF. In DNA form, the CDR3 reads TGTGCCAGCACCCCCCGGACAGCCTCCTACGAGCAGTACTTC.